One and the same sample provided the 7 T cell receptor beta chains below, sequenced in a study of shared clonotypes between healthy human individuals (dated by TCRdb to the early 2020s). Library creation used the immunoSEQ multiplex PCR assay. The immuneACCESS repertoire file appears here via TCRdb, limited to in-frame rearrangements. These files lack a portion of the clones; in checked studies, under half of the deficit traces to unresolved V genes, and the cause of the others is not known. Counted in this sample were about 1 million clones; around 75% of them appeared once. Roughly 1.5% of the sample is taken by the ten largest. Sequencing input: memory CD4+ T cells sorted from blood. The label giving this sample's cell subset or site can be read as: CD45RA-negative fraction. These receptor sequences come from a man between 18 and 29 years old in good health.

This chain joins TRBV5-4 and TRBJ1-1; D might be TRBD1 (6 bases). Looked up from germline, CDR1 is SGHNT and CDR2 is YYREEE (reference sequence). The CDR3 totals 15 residues. V was shortened by 0 bases and J by 5 bases, with 14 bases between the two germline ends. CDR3 bases: TGTGCCAGCAGCTTGGAGGGGGGCATGGGGACTGAAGCTTTCTTT. This gives the protein CASSLEGGMGTEAFF.

This clone was detected only a few times. The gene calls are TRBV7-3 and TRBJ2-6; no definite D call. The CDR3 has 15 amino acids. Germline CDR1 SGHTA, CDR2 FQGTGA. V lost 1 base to trimming and J lost 0 bases, with 4 bases between them. The CDR3 region is CASSLSGSGANVLTF. The CDR3 coding sequence is TGTGCCAGCAGCTTAAGTGGCTCTGGGGCCAACGTCCTGACTTTC.

This clone was seen only once. The chain links TRBV30 to TRBJ2-5; TRBD1 or TRBD2 may be the D gene (5 bases each). The germline V gene has CDR1 GTSNPN and CDR2 SVGIG (reference sequence). This CDR3 has 15 residues. V lost 5 bases, J lost 0 bases, and 16 bases lay in between. This CDR3 reads CAWWGRQSDQETQYF. CDR3 DNA: TGTGCCTGGTGGGGGAGACAGTCAGACCAAGAGACCCAGTACTTC.

This clone was seen just once. The chain employs TRBV7-3 and TRBJ1-6; D is unclear. CDR1 SGHTA and CDR2 FQGTGA come from the germline V gene. The CDR3 is 21 amino acids. V gave up 1 base and J gave up 2 bases, with 24 bases separating them. CDR3 bases: TGTGCCAGCAGCTTAAAGGGATACCGGTGGCTGAGGATGACCTATAATTCACCCCTCCACTTT. Amino acids: CASSLKGYRWLRMTYNSPLHF.

Notes on this clone: This same CDR3 is encoded by further DNA sequences in the sample. V is TRBV5-1 and J is TRBJ2-7; maybe TRBD1 (6 bases). Trimming removed 3 bases from V and 4 bases from J, with 8 bases in between. Germline V gene lookup returns CDR1 SGHRS and CDR2 YFSETQ. This CDR3 is built from 12 residues. CDR3 nucleotide sequence: TGCGCCAGCAGCTCCACAGGGTACGAGCAGTACTTC. Its translation: CASSSTGYEQYF.

The CDR3 sequence is CASSLWQAGGDTQYF. CDR3 DNA: TGTGCCAGCAGCTTGTGGCAGGCCGGGGGAGATACGCAGTATTTT. This rearrangement joins TRBV5-6 to TRBJ2-3; D possibly corresponds to TRBD2 (6 bases). V shed 1 base and J shed 5 bases, with 14 bases lying between them. There are 15 residues in the CDR3. CDR1 is SGHDT and CDR2 is YYEEEE in the germline V gene.

This chain uses TRBV18 with TRBJ2-5, with 9 bases fitting TRBD2. V was clipped by 1 base and J by 2 bases; unmatched bases: 8. Germline CDR1 is KGHSH and CDR2 is LQKENI. This CDR3 spans 17 amino acids. The CDR3 DNA sequence: TGTGCCAGCTCACCACAGATAACTAGCGGGTTTCAAGAGACCCAGTACTTC. Encoded protein: CASSPQITSGFQETQYF.